This T cell receptor beta chain comes out of a study of shared clonotypes between healthy human individuals. On the study more broadly: Each donor's CD4 naive and CD4 memory cells filled three plates apiece, CD8 naive two, and CD8 memory one.

This CDR3 region has 14 residues. The germline V and J ends were trimmed by 5 bases and 11 bases, with 18 bases remaining between them. Per germline, CDR1 SGHVS and CDR2 FQNEAQ. Every one of the donors was a Caucasian adult that lived in Nashville, Tennessee. Some clones are missing from TCRdb's copy, which holds only in-frame ones; the method was immunoSEQ multiplex PCR. The sample records about 1 million clones, about 75% being singletons. This clonotype was sampled from a man between 18 and 35 years old in good health. The sequenced sample was memory CD4+ T cells sorted from blood. This sample's subset: CD45RA-negative fraction. This chain connects TRBV7-8 to TRBJ1-4, with D tentatively TRBD1 (5 bases). CDR3 DNA sequence: TGTGCCAGCAGCCCGGGACCAGGCGGGGGGAAACTGTTTTTT. Protein: CASSPGPGGGKLFF.